This TCR beta chain was retrieved from a study of T-cell reconstitution after alpha-beta-depleted transplantation in children. Unique molecular identifiers were incorporated when the TCRbeta library was constructed. TCRdb redid the calling of the PCR reads with MiXCR, one entry per CDR3 protein. The sample yields roughly 100,000 distinct CDR3 sequences, around 6% seen once. The V and J ends lost 4 bases and 7 bases respectively, with 10 bases between them. CDR3 length equals 11 residues. Looked up from germline, CDR1 is SQVTM and CDR2 is ANQGSEA. This clonotype was seen ten or more times. Specimen: PBMCs, mostly from graft donor cells, collected 60 days after TCRalphabeta/CD19-depleted stem cell transplant. The receptor's source is a female patient aged 2-9 years who had a stem cell transplant for Fanconi anemia, so the T cells may come from the graft donor. The chain couples TRBV29-1 to TRBJ1-2; D unresolved. CDR3: CSVGAGGGYTF. DNA of the CDR3: TGCAGCGTTGGAGCTGGAGGTGGCTACACCTTC.